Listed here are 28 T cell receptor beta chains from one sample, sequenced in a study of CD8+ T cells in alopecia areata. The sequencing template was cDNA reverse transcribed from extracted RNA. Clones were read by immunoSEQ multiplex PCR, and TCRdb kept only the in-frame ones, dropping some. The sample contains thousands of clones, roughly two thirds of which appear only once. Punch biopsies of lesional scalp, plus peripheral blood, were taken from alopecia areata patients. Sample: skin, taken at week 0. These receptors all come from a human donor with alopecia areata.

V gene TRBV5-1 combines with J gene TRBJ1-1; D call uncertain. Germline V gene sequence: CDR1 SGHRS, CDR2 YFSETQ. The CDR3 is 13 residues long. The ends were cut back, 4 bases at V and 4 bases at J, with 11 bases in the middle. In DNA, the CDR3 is TGCGCCAGCAGCCTAAGTGAAAGCACTGAAGCTTTCTTT. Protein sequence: CASSLSESTEAFF.

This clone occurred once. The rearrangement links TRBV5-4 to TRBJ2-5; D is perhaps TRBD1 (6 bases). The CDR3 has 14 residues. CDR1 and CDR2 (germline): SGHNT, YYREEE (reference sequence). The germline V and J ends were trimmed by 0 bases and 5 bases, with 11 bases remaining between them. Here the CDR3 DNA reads TGTGCCAGCAGCTTGGGGTCAGGGGAGGAGACCCAGTACTTC. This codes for CASSLGSGEETQYF.

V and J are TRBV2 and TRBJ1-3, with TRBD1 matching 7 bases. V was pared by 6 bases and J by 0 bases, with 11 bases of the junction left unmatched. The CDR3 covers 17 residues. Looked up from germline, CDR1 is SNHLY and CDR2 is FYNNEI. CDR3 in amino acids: CASRADRVSLSGNTIYF. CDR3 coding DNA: TGTGCCAGCAGAGCCGACAGGGTCTCCCTCTCTGGAAACACCATATATTTT.

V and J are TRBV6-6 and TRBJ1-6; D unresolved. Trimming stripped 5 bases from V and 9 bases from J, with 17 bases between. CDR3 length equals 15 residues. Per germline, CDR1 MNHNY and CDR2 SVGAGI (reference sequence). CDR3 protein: CASSQGGQASSPLHF. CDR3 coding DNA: TGTGCCAGCAGTCAAGGAGGGCAGGCTAGTTCACCCCTCCACTTT.

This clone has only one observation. The DNA for the CDR3 is TGTGCCAGCAGTGAAGCGCGATCCGGCGCTGGGGCCAACGTCCTGACTTTC. Translated, it gives CASSEARSGAGANVLTF. The genes are TRBV2 and TRBJ2-6; no reliable D call. V gave up 0 bases and J gave up 2 bases, with 11 bases separating them. The CDR3 has 17 residues. Germline CDR1 reads SNHLY; CDR2 reads FYNNEI.

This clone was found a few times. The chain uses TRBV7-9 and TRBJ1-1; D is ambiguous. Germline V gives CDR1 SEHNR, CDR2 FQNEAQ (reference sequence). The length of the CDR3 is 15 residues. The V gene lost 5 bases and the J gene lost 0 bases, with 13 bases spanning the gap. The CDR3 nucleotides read TGTGCCAGCAGCCCCTTTGCGGGTCTGAACACTGAAGCTTTCTTT. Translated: CASSPFAGLNTEAFF.

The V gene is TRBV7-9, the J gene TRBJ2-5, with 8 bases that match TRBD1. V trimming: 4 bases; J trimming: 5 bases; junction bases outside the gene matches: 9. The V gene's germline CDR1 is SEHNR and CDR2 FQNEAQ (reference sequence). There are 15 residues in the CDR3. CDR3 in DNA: TGTGCCAGCAGCTCGAGCAGGGGGCGCATGGAGACCCAGTACTTC. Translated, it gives CASSSSRGRMETQYF.

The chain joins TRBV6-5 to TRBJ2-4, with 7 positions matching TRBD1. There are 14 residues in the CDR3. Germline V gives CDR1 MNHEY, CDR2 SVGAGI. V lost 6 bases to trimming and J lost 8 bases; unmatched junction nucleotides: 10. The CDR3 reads CASRLDRDGYIQYF. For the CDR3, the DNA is TGTGCCAGCAGGCTCGACAGGGACGGGTACATTCAGTACTTC.

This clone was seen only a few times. The CDR3 protein is CASSQDFSGQPQHF. In nucleotides, the CDR3 is TGCGCCAGCAGCCAAGATTTCTCCGGTCAGCCCCAGCATTTT. The chain links TRBV4-1 to TRBJ1-5; no reliable D call. The CDR3 is made up of 14 amino acids. Trimming stripped 0 bases from V and 6 bases from J, with 9 bases between. CDR1 and CDR2 from the germline V gene are MGHRA and YSYEKL.

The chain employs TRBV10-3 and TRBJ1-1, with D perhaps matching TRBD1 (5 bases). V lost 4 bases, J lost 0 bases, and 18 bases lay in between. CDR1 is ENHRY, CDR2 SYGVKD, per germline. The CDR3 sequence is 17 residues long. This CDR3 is CAISGVQGGRMNTEAFF. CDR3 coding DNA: TGTGCCATCAGTGGAGTTCAGGGCGGCAGGATGAACACTGAAGCTTTCTTT.

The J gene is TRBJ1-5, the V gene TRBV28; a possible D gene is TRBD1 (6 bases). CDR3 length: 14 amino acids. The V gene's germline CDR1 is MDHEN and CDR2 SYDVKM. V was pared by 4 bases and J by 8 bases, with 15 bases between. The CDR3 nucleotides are TGTGCCAGCAGTTCCCCCGGAAGGGGGGAGCCCCAGCATTTT. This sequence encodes CASSSPGRGEPQHF.

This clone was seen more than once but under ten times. CDR3 sequence reads: CASNGPYTDTQYF. The CDR3 DNA sequence: TGTGCCAGCAACGGACCCTACACAGATACGCAGTATTTT. This rearrangement joins TRBV2 to TRBJ2-3, with unresolved D. V gave up 7 bases and J gave up 2 bases, with 10 bases separating them. The length of the CDR3 is 13 residues. Germline values: CDR1 SNHLY, CDR2 FYNNEI.

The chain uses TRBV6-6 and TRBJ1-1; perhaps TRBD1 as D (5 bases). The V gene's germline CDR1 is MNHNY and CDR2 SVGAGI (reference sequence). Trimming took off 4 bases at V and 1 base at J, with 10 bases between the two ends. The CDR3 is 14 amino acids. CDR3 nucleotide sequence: TGTGCCAGCAGTTGGTGGGGCCCGAACACTGAAGCTTTCTTT. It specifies CASSWWGPNTEAFF.

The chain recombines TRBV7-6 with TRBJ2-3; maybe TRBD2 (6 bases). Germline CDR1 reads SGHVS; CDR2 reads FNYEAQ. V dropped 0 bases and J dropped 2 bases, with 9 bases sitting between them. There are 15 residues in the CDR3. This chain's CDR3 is CASSLAGGPTDTQYF. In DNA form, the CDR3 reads TGTGCCAGCAGCTTAGCCGGAGGGCCCACAGATACGCAGTATTTT.

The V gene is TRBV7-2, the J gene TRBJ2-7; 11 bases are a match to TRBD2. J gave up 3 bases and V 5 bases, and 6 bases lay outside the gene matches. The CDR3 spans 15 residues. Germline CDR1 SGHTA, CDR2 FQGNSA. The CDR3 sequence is CASSRIGTSGYEQYF. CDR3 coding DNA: TGTGCCAGCAGCCGAATTGGGACTAGCGGCTACGAGCAGTACTTC.

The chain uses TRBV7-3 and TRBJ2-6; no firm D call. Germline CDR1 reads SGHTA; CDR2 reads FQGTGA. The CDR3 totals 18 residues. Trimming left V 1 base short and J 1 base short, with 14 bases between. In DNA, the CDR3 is TGTGCCAGCAGCTTAAGGTCCGGCGGCATATCTGGGGCCAACGTCCTGACTTTC. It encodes CASSLRSGGISGANVLTF.

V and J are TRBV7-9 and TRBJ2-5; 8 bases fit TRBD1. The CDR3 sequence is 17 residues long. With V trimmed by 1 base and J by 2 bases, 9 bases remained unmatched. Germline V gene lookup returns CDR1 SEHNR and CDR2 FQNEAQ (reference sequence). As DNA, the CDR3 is TGTGCCAGCAGCTTAGGGCAGGGGGCCCCCCTACAAGAGACCCAGTACTTC. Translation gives CASSLGQGAPLQETQYF.

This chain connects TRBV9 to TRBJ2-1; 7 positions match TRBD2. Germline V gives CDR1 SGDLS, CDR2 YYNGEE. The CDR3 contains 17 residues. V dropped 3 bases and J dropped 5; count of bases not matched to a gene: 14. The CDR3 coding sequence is TGTGCCAGCAGCGCCTACGGGGCGGGAGTCGGTCACAATGAGCAGTTCTTC. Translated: CASSAYGAGVGHNEQFF.

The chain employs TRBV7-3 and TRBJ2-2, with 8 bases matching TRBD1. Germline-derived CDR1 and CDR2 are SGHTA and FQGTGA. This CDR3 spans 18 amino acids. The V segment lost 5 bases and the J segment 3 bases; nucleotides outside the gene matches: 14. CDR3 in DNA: TGTGCCAGCAGCCACAACCCCAGGGGGCGCCGGGACACCGGGGAGCTGTTTTTT. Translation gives CASSHNPRGRRDTGELFF.

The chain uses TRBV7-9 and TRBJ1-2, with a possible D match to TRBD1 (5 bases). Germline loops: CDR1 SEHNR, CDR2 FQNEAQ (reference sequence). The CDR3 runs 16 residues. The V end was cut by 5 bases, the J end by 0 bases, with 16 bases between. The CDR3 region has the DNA TGTGCCAGCAGCCCCCCAAGGGGCAGACCTAACTATGGCTACACCTTC. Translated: CASSPPRGRPNYGYTF.

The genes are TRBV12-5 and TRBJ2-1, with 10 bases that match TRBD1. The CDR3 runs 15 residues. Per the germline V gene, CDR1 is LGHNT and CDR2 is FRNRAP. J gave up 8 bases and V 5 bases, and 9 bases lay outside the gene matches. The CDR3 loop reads CASGPGQGSSYEQFF. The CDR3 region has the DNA TGTGCTAGTGGTCCGGGACAGGGGTCTTCTTATGAGCAGTTCTTC.

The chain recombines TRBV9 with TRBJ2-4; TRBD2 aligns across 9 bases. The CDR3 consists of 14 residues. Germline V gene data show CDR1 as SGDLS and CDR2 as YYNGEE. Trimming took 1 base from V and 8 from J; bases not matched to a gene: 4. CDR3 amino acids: CASSVTIAGDIQYF. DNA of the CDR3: TGTGCCAGCAGCGTAACAATAGCGGGGGACATTCAGTACTTC.

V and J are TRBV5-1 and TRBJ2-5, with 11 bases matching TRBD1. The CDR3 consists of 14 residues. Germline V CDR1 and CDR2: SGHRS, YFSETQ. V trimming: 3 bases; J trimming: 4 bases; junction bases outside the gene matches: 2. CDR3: CASSWGQGGETQYF. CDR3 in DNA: TGCGCCAGCAGCTGGGGACAGGGGGGAGAGACCCAGTACTTC.

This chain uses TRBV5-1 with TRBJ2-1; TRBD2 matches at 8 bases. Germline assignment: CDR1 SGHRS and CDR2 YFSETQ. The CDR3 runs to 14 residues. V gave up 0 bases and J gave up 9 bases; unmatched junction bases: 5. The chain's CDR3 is CASSLAGGGTEQFF. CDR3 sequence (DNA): TGCGCCAGCAGCTTGGCCGGGGGGGGCACTGAGCAGTTCTTC.

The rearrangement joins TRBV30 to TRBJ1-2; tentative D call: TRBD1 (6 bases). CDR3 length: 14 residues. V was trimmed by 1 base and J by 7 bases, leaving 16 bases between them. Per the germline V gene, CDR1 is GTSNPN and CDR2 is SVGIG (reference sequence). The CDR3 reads CAWSGGQAYSGYTF. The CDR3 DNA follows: TGTGCCTGGAGTGGGGGGCAGGCATATTCTGGCTACACCTTC.

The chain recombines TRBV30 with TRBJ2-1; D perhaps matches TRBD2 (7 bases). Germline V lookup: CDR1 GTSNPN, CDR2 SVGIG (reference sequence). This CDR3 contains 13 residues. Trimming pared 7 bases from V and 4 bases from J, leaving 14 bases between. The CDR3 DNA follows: TGTGCCTCATACAGGGAGGGGTACAATGAGCAGTTCTTC. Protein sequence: CASYREGYNEQFF.

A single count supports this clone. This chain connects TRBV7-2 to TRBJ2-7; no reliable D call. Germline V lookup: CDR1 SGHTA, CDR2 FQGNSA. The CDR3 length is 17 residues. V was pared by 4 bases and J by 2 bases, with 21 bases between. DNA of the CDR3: TGTGCCAGCAGCTCCGAGGTCACGGGCTTGGCAACCTACGAGCAGTACTTC. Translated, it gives CASSSEVTGLATYEQYF.

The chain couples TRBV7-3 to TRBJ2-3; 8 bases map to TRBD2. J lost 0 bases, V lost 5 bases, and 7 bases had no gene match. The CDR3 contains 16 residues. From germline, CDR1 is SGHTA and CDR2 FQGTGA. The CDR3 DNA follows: TGTGCCAGCAGCACGGCAGCGGGGGAGAGCACAGATACGCAGTATTTT. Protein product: CASSTAAGESTDTQYF.